This T cell receptor (beta chain) is from a study of CD8 T cells in ankylosing spondylitis. General study findings and limits: Researchers report that disease-linked clones proved CD8+ and relatively rare in peripheral blood. A TCR beta motif of 8 or 9 highly homologous variants appeared characteristic of ankylosing spondylitis blood.

Via MiXCR, TCRdb re-called the 5' RACE reads, giving one row per CDR3 protein. The table includes a few hundred thousand distinct CDR3 sequences, around 6.6% detected once. The ends were cut back, 3 bases at V and 1 base at J, with 20 bases in the middle. CDR3 length equals 17 residues. Germline CDR1 SGHDT, CDR2 YYEEEE. This clonotype was observed many times. Antigen specificity is unknown. The sequenced sample was blood, either unsorted or a sorted T cell fraction (not recorded which). The sequence was collected from a male donor with ankylosing spondylitis. The rearrangement links TRBV5-6 to TRBJ2-7, with D possibly TRBD2 on 6 matching bases. CDR3 in DNA: TGTGCCAGCAGCTCCGCGTTTAATAGCGGCACGTCCTACGAGCAGTACTTC. This translates into CASSSAFNSGTSYEQYF.